The 8 T cell receptor beta chains presented below share a single source sample, sequenced in a study of blood T cell repertoires in COVID-19 (TCRdb year 2020). Libraries were made using the immunoSEQ multiplex PCR assay. Here the immuneACCESS table is served through TCRdb, limited to in-frame sequences with V and J called. Missing clones are a known gap in these copies; in checked studies unresolved V genes cover under half, and the rest lacks a known reason. In this sample the table shows roughly 300,000 clones, 65% to 90% of which occur a single time. Approximately 12% of the sample is taken by the ten largest. Sequencing was carried out using peripheral blood. The receptors originated from a human donor in a cohort sampled during active COVID-19.

The chain is built from TRBV3-1 (or the pseudogene TRBV3-2) and TRBJ2-5; 7 bases agree with TRBD1. J gave up 4 bases and V 2 bases, and 1 base lay outside the gene matches. The CDR3 covers 13 residues. The germline V gene has CDR1 LGHDT and CDR2 YNNKEL (reference sequence). CDR3 residues: CASSQKGAETQYF. DNA for the CDR3: TGTGCCAGCAGCCAAAAGGGGGCAGAGACCCAGTACTTC.

This clone was seen only once. The chain employs TRBV11-2 and TRBJ2-7; TRBD2 agrees at 11 bases. This CDR3 region has 16 residues. Germline V gives CDR1 SGHAT, CDR2 FQNNGV. V lost 1 base to trimming and J lost 7 bases; unmatched junction nucleotides: 9. The CDR3 DNA follows: TGTGCCAGCAGCTTAGTCCTAGCGGGAGGTTCTAGGGAGCAGTACTTC. Translating gives CASSLVLAGGSREQYF.

This clone was recorded once. The rearrangement links TRBV4-1 to TRBJ2-3; D not resolved. The CDR3 is 15 residues long. In germline, CDR1 is MGHRA, CDR2 YSYEKL. V lost 0 bases to trimming and J lost 7 bases, with 14 bases between them. CDR3 protein: CASSQDLRPGNTQYF. CDR3 DNA sequence: TGCGCCAGCAGCCAAGACTTGCGCCCGGGTAATACGCAGTATTTT.

J is TRBJ2-2 and V is TRBV18, with D tentatively TRBD2 (6 bases). The CDR3 has 17 amino acids. Per the germline V gene, CDR1 is KGHSH and CDR2 is LQKENI. Trimming left V 1 base short and J 0 bases short, with 12 bases between. The CDR3 reads CASSPLGGTSNTGELFF. The CDR3 DNA is TGTGCCAGCTCACCACTCGGGGGTACCTCGAACACCGGGGAGCTGTTTTTT.

The CDR3 DNA follows: TGTGCCAGTAGTAGCGGGAGCAGTTCCTACGAGCAGTACTTC. It is translated as CASSSGSSSYEQYF. The chain uses TRBV19 and TRBJ2-7, with 7 positions matching TRBD2. The J segment lost 1 base and the V segment lost 4 bases, leaving 4 bases of the junction unmatched. The CDR3 length is 14 residues. The germline V gene encodes CDR1 LNHDA and CDR2 SQIVND (reference sequence).

V is TRBV27 and J is TRBJ2-3; 7 bases are a match to TRBD2. This CDR3 has 15 residues. Germline CDR1 is MNHEY and CDR2 is SMNVEV (reference sequence). The V gene end was trimmed by 2 bases and the J gene end by 2 bases; junction bases not matched to a gene: 4. CDR3 sequence: CASSLRGRATDTQYF. CDR3 sequence (DNA): TGTGCCAGCAGTTTAAGAGGGAGGGCCACAGATACGCAGTATTTT.

This clone was counted between two and nine times. The V call is TRBV25-1, the J call TRBJ2-5; the D gene is possibly TRBD2 (5 bases). The CDR3 has 17 amino acids. Trimming removed 1 base from V and 4 bases from J, with 19 bases in between. Germline V gene lookup returns CDR1 MGHDK and CDR2 SYGVNS. CDR3 loop: CASSELTGGLGLETQYF. CDR3 nucleotides: TGTGCCAGCAGTGAATTGACGGGCGGGCTAGGCTTAGAGACCCAGTACTTC.

The CDR3 here is CASSFEGSLYEQYF. As DNA, the CDR3 is TGCGCCAGCAGCTTTGAGGGCTCCCTCTACGAGCAGTACTTC. V is TRBV5-1 and J is TRBJ2-7; the D gene is possibly TRBD2 (5 bases). Germline lookup yields CDR1 SGHRS and CDR2 YFSETQ. Trimming stripped 2 bases from V and 3 bases from J, with 12 bases between. The CDR3 consists of 14 residues.